This record covers a single T cell receptor beta chain. The antigen is unknown. Sorting of unstimulated PBMCs yielded separate CD3+CD4+ and CD3+CD8+ fractions. In germline, CDR1 is MNHEY, CDR2 SVGAGI. The V segment lost 10 bases and the J segment 2 bases; nucleotides outside the gene matches: 3. This CDR3 has 12 residues. This specimen comes from a study of T cell clones after liver transplantation. Study-level information: Without induction therapy, subjects received standard immunosuppression until 12-24 months post-transplant. General observations from the study: Post-transplant time points were not standardized, so conclusions are preliminary.

The method was immunoSEQ multiplex PCR; TCRdb's version includes in-frame clones alone and lacks a portion of them. The repertoire holds tens of thousands of clones, with approximately 87% as singletons. This chain links TRBV6-5 with TRBJ2-7, with 9 bases identical to TRBD1. The origin of this receptor is a human patient who received a liver transplant. Some T cells here may be from the graft donor. The starting material was CD4+ T cells from blood, obtained at the 22-month timepoint. The CDR3 spells CATRDRAYEQYF. As DNA, the CDR3 is TGTGCCACCAGGGACAGGGCCTACGAGCAGTACTTC.